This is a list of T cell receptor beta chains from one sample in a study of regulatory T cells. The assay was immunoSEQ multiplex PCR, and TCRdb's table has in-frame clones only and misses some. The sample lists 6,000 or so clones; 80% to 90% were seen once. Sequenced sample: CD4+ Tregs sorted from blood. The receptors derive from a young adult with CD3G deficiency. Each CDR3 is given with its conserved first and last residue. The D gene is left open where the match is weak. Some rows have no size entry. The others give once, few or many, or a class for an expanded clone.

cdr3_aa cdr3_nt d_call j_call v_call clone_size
CASSRGRQNSPLHF TGTGCCAGCAGTCGGGGCCGGCAAAATTCACCCCTCCACTTT - TRBJ1-6 TRBV6-1 -
CASSGFFFDIQYF TGTGCCAGCAGTGGGTTTTTTTTTGACATTCAGTACTTC - TRBJ2-4 TRBV6-1 few
CASSLWTRNTGELFF TGTGCCAGCAGCCTATGGACAAGGAACACCGGGGAGCTGTTTTTT - TRBJ2-2 TRBV11-2 -
CASSETRALEQFF TGTGCCAGCAGTGAAACCAGGGCGCTTGAGCAGTTCTTC - TRBJ2-1 TRBV6-1 -
CASSELHRVPHYGYTF TGTGCCAGCAGTGAACTTCACAGGGTCCCCCACTATGGCTACACCTTC - TRBJ1-2 TRBV6-1 -
CASSSGWDSNEQFF TGCGCCAGCAGCTCGGGATGGGACAGCAATGAGCAGTTCTTC TRBD1 TRBJ2-1 TRBV5-1 -
CASTIGGRAREQYF TGTGCCAGCACAATAGGCGGGAGGGCCAGGGAGCAGTACTTC TRBD2 TRBJ2-7 TRBV28 -
CASSPPGQDTQYF TGTGCCAGCTCACCACCCGGCCAAGATACGCAGTATTTT - TRBJ2-3 TRBV18 -
CASSQGGSNYGYTF TGTGCCAGCAGCCAGGGGGGATCTAACTATGGCTACACCTTC TRBD1 TRBJ1-2 TRBV28 -
CAISGARGGPTEQYF TGTGCCATCAGTGGCGCCCGGGGAGGGCCAACGGAGCAGTACTTC TRBD2 TRBJ2-7 TRBV10-3 -
CATTSLDTQYF TGTGCCACCACCTCTTTAGATACGCAGTATTTT - TRBJ2-3 TRBV28 -
CAWRRAGVYTGELFF TGTGCCTGGAGAAGGGCGGGAGTATATACCGGGGAGCTGTTTTTT TRBD2 TRBJ2-2 TRBV30 -
CASSTGQGGGYTF TGTGCCAGCAGTACGGGACAGGGGGGCGGCTACACCTTC TRBD1 TRBJ1-2 TRBV6-6 -
CASSPRLAGFTDTQYF TGTGCCAGCAGCCCCCGACTAGCGGGATTCACAGATACGCAGTATTTT TRBD2 TRBJ2-3 TRBV7-8 -
CASSGDSPHGYTF TGTGCCAGCAGTGGGGACTCCCCACATGGCTACACCTTC - TRBJ1-2 TRBV28 -
CASSEGTGYNEQFF TGTGCCAGCAGTGAAGGGACTGGATACAATGAGCAGTTCTTC - TRBJ2-1 TRBV6-1 -
CASTPQGSDTQYF TGTGCCAGCACGCCCCAAGGGTCAGATACGCAGTATTTT - TRBJ2-3 TRBV7-9 -
CASSSSGTSGRAAEQYF TGTGCCAGCAGTTCCTCCGGGACTAGCGGGAGAGCGGCGGAGCAGTACTTC TRBD2 TRBJ2-7 TRBV11-2 -
CACGLAGDDEQFF TGTGCCTGTGGACTAGCGGGAGACGATGAGCAGTTCTTC TRBD2 TRBJ2-1 TRBV6-1 -
CASSYTTVGGEGSGYTF TGTGCCAGCAGTTACACCACGGTGGGCGGGGAAGGTAGTGGCTACACCTTC - TRBJ1-2 TRBV28 -